The present TCR beta chain was sequenced within a study of early T cells in non-severe SARS-CoV-2 infection. Study results and limitations: VDJdb matches were skewed toward anti-spike CD8 T cell responses.

This clonotype has only a few counts. The antigen remains undetermined. From the 5' RACE reads, TCRdb called clonotypes with MiXCR, one entry per CDR3 protein. The sample has about 33,000 distinct CDR3 sequences, 5% to 6% seen once. Sequencing was performed on whole blood. This TCR derives from an adult who was a healthcare worker with PCR-confirmed SARS-CoV-2 infection or an uninfected control (not recorded which).

The chain's CDR3 is CASSWGGSTDTQYF. CDR3 sequence (DNA): TGTGCCAGCAGCTGGGGCGGGAGCACAGATACGCAGTATTTT. This chain connects TRBV7-3 to TRBJ2-3; either TRBD1 or TRBD2 may fit D (5 bases each). Deletions cut 4 bases from V and 0 bases from J, with 8 bases between. Germline assignment: CDR1 SGHTA and CDR2 FQGTGA. The CDR3 covers 14 residues.